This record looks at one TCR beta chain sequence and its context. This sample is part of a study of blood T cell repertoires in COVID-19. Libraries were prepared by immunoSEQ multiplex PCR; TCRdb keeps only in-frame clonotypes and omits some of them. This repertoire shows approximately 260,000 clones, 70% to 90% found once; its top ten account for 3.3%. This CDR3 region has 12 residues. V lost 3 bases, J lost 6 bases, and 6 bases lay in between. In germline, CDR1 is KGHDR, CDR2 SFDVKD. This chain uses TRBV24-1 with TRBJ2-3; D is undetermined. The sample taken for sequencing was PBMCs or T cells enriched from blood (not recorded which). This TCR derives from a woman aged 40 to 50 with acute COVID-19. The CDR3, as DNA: TGTGCCACCAGTGATACAGTGGATACGCAGTATTTT. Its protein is CATSDTVDTQYF.